Listed here are 7 T cell receptor beta chains from one sample, sequenced in a study. TCRdb ran MiXCR on the RT-PCR reads and lists one entry per CDR3 protein. Among more than 550,000 distinct CDR3 sequences, more than 13% were seen once, and the ten largest hold about 3.6%. Sequenced material: memory CD4+ T cells from blood. The receptor source for this set is a female donor in good health, serving as a healthy control.

The sample holds a few counts of this clonotype. The V and J genes are TRBV5-1 and TRBJ1-1; D ambiguous. This CDR3 contains 14 residues. Germline lookup yields CDR1 SGHRS and CDR2 YFSETQ. The V and J ends lost 4 bases and 1 base respectively, with 11 bases between them. The CDR3 loop is CASSPIVSNTEAFF. In DNA form, the CDR3 reads TGCGCCAGCAGCCCCATTGTCTCGAACACTGAAGCTTTCTTT. The full variable domain, with the rest looked up from reference TRBV5-1 and TRBJ1-1, is KAGVTQTPRYLIKTRGQQVTLSCSPISGHRSVSWYQQTPGQGLQFLFEYFSETQRNKGNFPGRFSGRQFSNSRSEMNVSTLELGDSALYLCASSPIVSNTEAFFGQGTRLTVV.

This clonotype was picked up a small number of times. The chain combines TRBV7-2 with TRBJ1-1; no clear D. Germline lookup yields CDR1 SGHTA and CDR2 FQGNSA. V gave up 7 bases and J gave up 0 bases, with 15 bases separating them. The CDR3 spans 15 residues. CDR3 protein: CASTSFPFLNTEAFF. CDR3 sequence (DNA): TGTGCCAGCACCTCCTTCCCCTTTTTGAACACTGAAGCTTTCTTT. Complete variable domain (other parts from reference TRBV7-2 and TRBJ1-1): GAGVSQSPSNKVTEKGKDVELRCDPISGHTALYWYRQSLGQGLEFLIYFQGNSAPDKSGLPSDRFSAERTGGSVSTLTIQRTQQEDSAVYLCASTSFPFLNTEAFFGQGTRLTVV.

This clonotype was recorded a few times. This rearrangement joins TRBV10-3 to TRBJ2-3; TRBD1 might be the D (5 bases). CDR1 is ENHRY, CDR2 SYGVKD, per germline. There are 15 residues in the CDR3. V dropped 4 bases and J dropped 0 bases, with 11 bases sitting between them. The CDR3 reads CAISGPTGSTDTQYF. The CDR3 nucleotides are TGTGCCATCAGTGGGCCAACAGGTAGCACAGATACGCAGTATTTT.

This clonotype has more than one count but fewer than ten. The V gene is TRBV7-2, the J gene TRBJ2-1; 10 bases align to TRBD1. The CDR3 consists of 15 residues. Germline V CDR1 and CDR2: SGHTA, FQGNSA. J lost 7 bases, V lost 4 bases, and 7 bases had no gene match. The CDR3 nucleotides read TGTGCCAGCAGCTCGGGACAGGGGCTTTGGAATGAGCAGTTCTTC. It encodes CASSSGQGLWNEQFF.

The rearrangement joins TRBV6-2 or TRBV6-3 to TRBJ2-3; D not certain. Per the germline V gene, CDR1 is MNHEY and CDR2 is SVGEGT. V gave up 4 bases and J gave up 11 bases, with 13 bases separating them. This CDR3 contains 12 residues. CDR3 nucleotide sequence: TGTGCCAGCAGTTCTTTCGCAAATAGGCAGTATTTT. Its protein product is CASSSFANRQYF.

This clonotype was seen a few times. The chain joins TRBV10-3 to TRBJ2-3, with TRBD2 matching 11 bases. After removal of 6 bases from V and 7 bases from J, the junction contained 6 bases not matched to a gene. The CDR3 extends over 14 amino acids. CDR1 ENHRY and CDR2 SYGVKD come from the germline V gene. The CDR3 DNA reads TGTGCCATCAGGAATAGCGGGGGGGCGAATACGCAGTATTTT. Translated, it gives CAIRNSGGANTQYF.

The rearrangement joins TRBV5-8 to TRBJ2-6; no reliable D call. CDR1 and CDR2 from the germline V gene are SGHTS and YDEGEE. The CDR3 spans 16 residues. V lost 4 bases to trimming and J lost 2 bases, with 13 bases between them. In DNA form, the CDR3 reads TGTGCCAGCAGCCGGGCCCTCGAGCCTGGGGCCAACGTCCTGACTTTC. This sequence encodes CASSRALEPGANVLTF.